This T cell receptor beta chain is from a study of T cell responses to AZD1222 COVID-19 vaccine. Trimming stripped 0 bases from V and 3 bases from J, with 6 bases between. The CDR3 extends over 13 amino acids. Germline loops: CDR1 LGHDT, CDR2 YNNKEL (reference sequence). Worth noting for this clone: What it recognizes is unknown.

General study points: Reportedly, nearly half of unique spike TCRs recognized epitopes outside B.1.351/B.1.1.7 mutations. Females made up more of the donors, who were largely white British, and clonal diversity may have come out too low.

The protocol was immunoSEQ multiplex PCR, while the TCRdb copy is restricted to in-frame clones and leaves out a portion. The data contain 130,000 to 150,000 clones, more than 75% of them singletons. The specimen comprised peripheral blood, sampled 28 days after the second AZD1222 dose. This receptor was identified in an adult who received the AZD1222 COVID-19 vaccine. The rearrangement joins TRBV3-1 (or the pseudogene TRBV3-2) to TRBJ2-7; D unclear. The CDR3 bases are TGTGCCAGCAGCCAAGATGGGTACTACGAGCAGTACTTC. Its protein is CASSQDGYYEQYF.